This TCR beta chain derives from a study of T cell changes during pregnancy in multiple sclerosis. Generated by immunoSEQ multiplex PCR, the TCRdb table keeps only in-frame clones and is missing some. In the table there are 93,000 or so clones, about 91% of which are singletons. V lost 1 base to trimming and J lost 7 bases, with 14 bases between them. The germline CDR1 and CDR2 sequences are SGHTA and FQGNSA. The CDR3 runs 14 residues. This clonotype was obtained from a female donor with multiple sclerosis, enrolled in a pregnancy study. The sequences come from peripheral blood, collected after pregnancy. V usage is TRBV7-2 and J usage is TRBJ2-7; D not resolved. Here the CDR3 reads CASSLEPNSREQYF. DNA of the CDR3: TGTGCCAGCAGCTTAGAGCCCAATTCGAGGGAGCAGTACTTC.